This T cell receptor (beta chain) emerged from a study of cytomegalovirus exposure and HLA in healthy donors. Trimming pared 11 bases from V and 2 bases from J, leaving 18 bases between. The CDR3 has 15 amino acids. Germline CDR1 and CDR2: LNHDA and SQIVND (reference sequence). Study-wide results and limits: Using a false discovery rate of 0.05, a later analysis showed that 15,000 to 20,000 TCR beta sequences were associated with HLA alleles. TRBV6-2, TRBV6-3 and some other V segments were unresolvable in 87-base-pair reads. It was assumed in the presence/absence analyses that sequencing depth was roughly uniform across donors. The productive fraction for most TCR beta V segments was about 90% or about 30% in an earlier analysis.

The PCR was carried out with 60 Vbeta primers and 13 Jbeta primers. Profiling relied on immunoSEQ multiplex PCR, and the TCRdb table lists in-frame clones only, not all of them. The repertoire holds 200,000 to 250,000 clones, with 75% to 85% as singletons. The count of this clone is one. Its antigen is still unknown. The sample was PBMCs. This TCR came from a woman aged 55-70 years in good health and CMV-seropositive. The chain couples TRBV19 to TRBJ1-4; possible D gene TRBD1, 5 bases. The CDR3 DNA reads TGTGCCGTTAGGGGCAGGGCGGGGACTAATGAAAAACTGTTTTTT. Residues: CAVRGRAGTNEKLFF.